The subject of this entry is one T cell receptor beta chain. These data are taken from a study of blood T cell repertoires in COVID-19. The wider study: Samples came from the United States, Italy and Spain, spanning acute and convalescent COVID-19. From T cells, B-cell-depleted T cells, or PBMCs came the material, which was cDNA or gDNA.

The CDR3 length is 14 residues. Per germline, CDR1 MNHNY and CDR2 SVGAGI (reference sequence). The J segment lost 5 bases and the V segment lost 7 bases, leaving 10 bases of the junction unmatched. Per the authors' pipeline: Amplification from reference gene primers served as the basis for estimated nucleated cell counts. Sequencing was performed with immunoSEQ multiplex PCR; in TCRdb, only in-frame clones are kept and a portion is missing. The V and J calls and the clone size are those of that table, but D and trimming were determined from the DNA. Here the sample spans about 84,000 clones, about 83% being singletons.

The sequenced sample was peripheral blood. This rearrangement joins TRBV6-6 to TRBJ1-2, with 7 bases identical to TRBD1. The origin of this receptor is a man older than 75 with active or convalescent COVID-19. The CDR3 spells CASNDLGQTYGYTF. The CDR3 coding sequence is TGTGCCAGCAACGACCTGGGACAGACGTATGGCTACACCTTC.